Following are 10 T cell receptor beta chains from one sample sequenced in a study of blood T cell repertoires in COVID-19. The protocol was immunoSEQ multiplex PCR, while the TCRdb copy is restricted to in-frame clones and leaves out a portion. The table has tens of thousands of clones, around 90% seen once. Sequenced input: peripheral blood. All receptors come from a man between 45 and 60 years old with active COVID-19.

The chain joins TRBV7-9 to TRBJ2-3; 8 bases agree with TRBD1. There are 15 residues in the CDR3. The germline V gene has CDR1 SEHNR and CDR2 FQNEAQ (reference sequence). V lost 4 bases to trimming and J lost 2 bases; unmatched junction nucleotides: 5. CDR3 sequence (DNA): TGTGCCAGCAGCTCGGGACAGGAGCTCACAGATACGCAGTATTTT. Translated, it gives CASSSGQELTDTQYF.

The chain's CDR3 is CASSSTGGNREFF. The DNA for the CDR3 is TGTGCCAGTAGTTCGACAGGGGGGAATCGGGAGTTCTTC. This chain uses TRBV19 with TRBJ2-1, with TRBD1 matching 9 bases. Germline values: CDR1 LNHDA, CDR2 SQIVND (reference sequence). This CDR3 has 13 residues. V lost 5 bases to trimming and J lost 14 bases; unmatched junction nucleotides: 10.

The gene calls are TRBV5-1 and TRBJ1-3; 9 bases map to TRBD1. J gave up 4 bases and V 4 bases, and 9 bases lay outside the gene matches. The CDR3 runs to 16 residues. Germline V gene sequence: CDR1 SGHRS, CDR2 YFSETQ. CDR3 region: CASSLATGGAGNTIYF. The CDR3 nucleotides read TGCGCCAGCAGCCTCGCCACAGGGGGCGCCGGAAACACCATATATTTT.

The V call is TRBV4-3, the J call TRBJ2-7; 8 nucleotides line up with TRBD2. CDR1 and CDR2 from the germline V gene are LGHNA and YSLEER. The CDR3 is 16 amino acids. Trimming cost V 4 bases and J 6 bases; bases outside gene matches: 14. The DNA for the CDR3 is TGCGCCAGCAGCCGATCCCACCGGGGGGGAGGGGGCGAGCAGTACTTC. This codes for CASSRSHRGGGGEQYF.

The gene calls are TRBV6-6 and TRBJ1-6, with 10 bases matching TRBD1. The junction had 10 bases not matched to a gene; V was cut back by 6 bases and J by 8 bases. This CDR3 is 16 amino acids long. CDR1 is MNHNY and CDR2 is SVGAGI in the germline V gene (reference sequence). CDR3 residues: CASSSKGQGPHSPLHF. The CDR3 DNA reads TGTGCCAGCAGCTCGAAGGGACAGGGGCCCCATTCACCCCTCCACTTT.

The gene calls are TRBV10-3 and TRBJ1-3; D gene unclear. V lost 5 bases, J lost 11 bases, and 10 bases lay in between. CDR3 length: 11 residues. Germline V CDR1 and CDR2: ENHRY, SYGVKD. The CDR3 here is CAISPQRSIYF. In DNA, the CDR3 is TGTGCCATCAGTCCCCAGCGTTCCATATATTTT.

The chain uses TRBV7-2 and TRBJ2-1; 11 bases are shared with TRBD2. The V gene end was trimmed by 4 bases and the J gene end by 3 bases; junction bases not matched to a gene: 11. The germline V gene encodes CDR1 SGHTA and CDR2 FQGNSA. The CDR3 is 18 amino acids. The CDR3 DNA reads TGTGCCAGCAGCTCATCTCAGCTAGCGGGGGGAATCTACAATGAGCAGTTCTTC. This encodes CASSSSQLAGGIYNEQFF.

The rearrangement uses TRBV19 and TRBJ2-1; TRBD1 agrees at 11 bases. Germline values: CDR1 LNHDA, CDR2 SQIVND (reference sequence). This CDR3 is built from 14 residues. V was pared by 9 bases and J by 4 bases, with 5 bases of the junction left unmatched. This CDR3 is CASGQGAMYNEQFF. The CDR3 DNA reads as TGTGCCAGCGGACAGGGGGCTATGTACAATGAGCAGTTCTTC.

The chain links TRBV7-2 to TRBJ1-1; 11 bases fit TRBD1. The germline V gene has CDR1 SGHTA and CDR2 FQGNSA. Trimming took 5 bases from V and 9 from J; bases not matched to a gene: 17. The CDR3 covers 17 residues. CDR3 DNA: TGTGCCAGCAGCGTCCGGGACAGGGGGGCCCTAAGTCCGAAAGCTTTCTTT. Translated: CASSVRDRGALSPKAFF.

The genes are TRBV7-8 and TRBJ2-2; 9 bases map to TRBD1. The V gene's germline CDR1 is SGHVS and CDR2 FQNEAQ. This CDR3 is built from 18 residues. Trimming at V came to 2 bases and at J to 5 bases, leaving 12 bases not matched to a gene. This CDR3 reads CASSLRDRVPSGTGELFF. The CDR3 nucleotides are TGTGCCAGCAGCTTAAGGGACAGGGTCCCTTCTGGGACCGGGGAGCTGTTTTTT.